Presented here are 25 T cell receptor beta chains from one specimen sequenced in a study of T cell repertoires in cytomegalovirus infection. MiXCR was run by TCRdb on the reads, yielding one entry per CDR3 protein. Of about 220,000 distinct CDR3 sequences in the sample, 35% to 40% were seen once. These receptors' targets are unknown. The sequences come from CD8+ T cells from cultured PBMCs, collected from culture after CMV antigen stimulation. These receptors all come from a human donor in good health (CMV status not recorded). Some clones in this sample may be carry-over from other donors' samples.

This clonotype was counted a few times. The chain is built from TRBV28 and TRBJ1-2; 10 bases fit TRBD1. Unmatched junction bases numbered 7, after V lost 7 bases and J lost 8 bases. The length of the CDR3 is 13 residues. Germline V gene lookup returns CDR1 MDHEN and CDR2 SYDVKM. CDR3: CASIDRGRRGYTF. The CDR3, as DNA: TGTGCCAGCATTGACAGGGGGCGACGAGGCTACACCTTC.

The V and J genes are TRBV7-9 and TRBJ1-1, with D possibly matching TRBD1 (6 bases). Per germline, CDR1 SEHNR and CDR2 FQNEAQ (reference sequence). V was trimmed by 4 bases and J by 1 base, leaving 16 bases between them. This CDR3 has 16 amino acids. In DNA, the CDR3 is TGTGCCAGCAGCTACTCCATTGGACAGCCGAACACTGAAGCTTTCTTT. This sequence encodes CASSYSIGQPNTEAFF.

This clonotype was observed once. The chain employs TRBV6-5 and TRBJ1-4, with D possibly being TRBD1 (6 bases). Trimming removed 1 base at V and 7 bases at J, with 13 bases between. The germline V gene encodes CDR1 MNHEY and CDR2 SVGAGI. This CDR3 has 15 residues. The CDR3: CASSYYEGVSEKLFF. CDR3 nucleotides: TGTGCCAGCAGTTACTACGAGGGGGTTAGTGAAAAACTGTTTTTT.

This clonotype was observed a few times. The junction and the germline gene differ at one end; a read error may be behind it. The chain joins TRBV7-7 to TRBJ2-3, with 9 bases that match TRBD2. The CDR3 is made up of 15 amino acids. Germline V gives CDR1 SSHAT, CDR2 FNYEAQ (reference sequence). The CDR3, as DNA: TGTGCTAGCAGCCCCGGGACTAGCACCACAGATACGCAGTATTTT. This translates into CASSPGTSTTDTQYF.

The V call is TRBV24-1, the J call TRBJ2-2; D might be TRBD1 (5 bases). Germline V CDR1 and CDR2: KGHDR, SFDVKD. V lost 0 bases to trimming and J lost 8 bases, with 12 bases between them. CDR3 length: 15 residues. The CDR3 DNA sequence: TGTGCCACCAGTGATTTGTGGACAAAAACAGGGGAGCTGTTTTTT. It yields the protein CATSDLWTKTGELFF.

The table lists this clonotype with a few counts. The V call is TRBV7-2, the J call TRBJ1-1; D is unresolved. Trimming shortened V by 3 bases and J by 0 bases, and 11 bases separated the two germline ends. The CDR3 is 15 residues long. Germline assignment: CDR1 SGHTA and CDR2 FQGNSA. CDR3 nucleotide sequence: TGTGCCAGCAGCTTTACGGCAGGTCTGAACACTGAAGCTTTCTTT. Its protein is CASSFTAGLNTEAFF.

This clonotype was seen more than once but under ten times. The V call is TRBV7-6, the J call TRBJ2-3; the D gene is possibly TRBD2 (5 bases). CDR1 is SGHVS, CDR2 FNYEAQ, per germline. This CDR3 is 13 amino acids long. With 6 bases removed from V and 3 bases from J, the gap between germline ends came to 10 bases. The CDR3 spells CASSSSGTDTQYF. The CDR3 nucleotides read TGTGCCAGCAGTTCCTCGGGAACAGATACGCAGTATTTT.

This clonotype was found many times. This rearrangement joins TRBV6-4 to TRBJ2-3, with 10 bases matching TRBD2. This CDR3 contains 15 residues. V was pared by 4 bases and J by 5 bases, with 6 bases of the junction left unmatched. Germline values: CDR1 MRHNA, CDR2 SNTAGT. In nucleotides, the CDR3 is TGTGCCAGCAGTGCTTTAGCGGGAGGAGGAGATACGCAGTATTTT. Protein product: CASSALAGGGDTQYF.

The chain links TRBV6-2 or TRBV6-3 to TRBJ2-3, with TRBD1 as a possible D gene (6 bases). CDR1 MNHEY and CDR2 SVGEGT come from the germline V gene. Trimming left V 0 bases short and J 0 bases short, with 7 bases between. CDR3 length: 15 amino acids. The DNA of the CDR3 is TGTGCCAGCAGTTACTCGGGACACAGCACAGATACGCAGTATTTT. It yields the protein CASSYSGHSTDTQYF.

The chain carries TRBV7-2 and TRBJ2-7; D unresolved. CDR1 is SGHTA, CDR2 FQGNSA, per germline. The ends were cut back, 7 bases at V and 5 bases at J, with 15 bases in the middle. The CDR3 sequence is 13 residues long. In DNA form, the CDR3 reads TGTGCCAGCAACGACCCTCGGCACAACGAGCAGTACTTC. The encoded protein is CASNDPRHNEQYF. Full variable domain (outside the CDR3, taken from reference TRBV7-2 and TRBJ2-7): GAGVSQSPSNKVTEKGKDVELRCDPISGHTALYWYRQSLGQGLEFLIYFQGNSAPDKSGLPSDRFSAERTGGSVSTLTIQRTQQEDSAVYLCASNDPRHNEQYFGPGTRLTVT.

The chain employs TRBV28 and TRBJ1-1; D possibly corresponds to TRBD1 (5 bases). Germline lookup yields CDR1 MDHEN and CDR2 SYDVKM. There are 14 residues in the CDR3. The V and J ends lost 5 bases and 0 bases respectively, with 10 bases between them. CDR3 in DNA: TGTGCCAGCAGTGCGGGACCCATGAACACTGAAGCTTTCTTT. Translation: CASSAGPMNTEAFF.

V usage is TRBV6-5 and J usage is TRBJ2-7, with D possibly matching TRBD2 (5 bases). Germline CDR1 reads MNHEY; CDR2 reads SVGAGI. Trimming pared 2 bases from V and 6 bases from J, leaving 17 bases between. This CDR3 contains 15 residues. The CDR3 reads CASSYPPSGVLEQYF. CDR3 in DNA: TGTGCCAGCAGTTACCCCCCCAGCGGTGTTCTCGAGCAGTACTTC.

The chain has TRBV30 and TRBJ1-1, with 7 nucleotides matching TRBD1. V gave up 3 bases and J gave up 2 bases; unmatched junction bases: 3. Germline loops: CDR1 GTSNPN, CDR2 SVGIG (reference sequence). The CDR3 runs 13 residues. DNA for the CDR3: TGTGCCTGGAGGGGACAGACCAACACTGAAGCTTTCTTT. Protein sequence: CAWRGQTNTEAFF.

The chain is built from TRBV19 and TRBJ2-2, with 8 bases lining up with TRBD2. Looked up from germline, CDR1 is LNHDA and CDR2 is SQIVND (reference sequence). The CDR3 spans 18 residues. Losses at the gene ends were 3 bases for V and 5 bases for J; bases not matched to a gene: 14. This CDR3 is CASSILAGLGHRTGELFF. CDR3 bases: TGTGCCAGTAGTATCTTAGCGGGGCTAGGCCATCGGACCGGGGAGCTGTTTTTT.

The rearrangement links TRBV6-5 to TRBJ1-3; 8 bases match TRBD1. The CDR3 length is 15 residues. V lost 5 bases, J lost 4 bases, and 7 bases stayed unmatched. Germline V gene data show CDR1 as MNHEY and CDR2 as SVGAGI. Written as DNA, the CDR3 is TGTGCCAGCAGTCGCACAGGGGGATCAGGAAACACCATATATTTT. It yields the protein CASSRTGGSGNTIYF.

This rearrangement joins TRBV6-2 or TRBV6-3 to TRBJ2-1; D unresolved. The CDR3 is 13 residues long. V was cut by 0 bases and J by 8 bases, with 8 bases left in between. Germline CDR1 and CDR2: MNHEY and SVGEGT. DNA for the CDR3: TGTGCCAGCAGTTACTCGAAAGCATATGAGCAGTTCTTC. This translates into CASSYSKAYEQFF.

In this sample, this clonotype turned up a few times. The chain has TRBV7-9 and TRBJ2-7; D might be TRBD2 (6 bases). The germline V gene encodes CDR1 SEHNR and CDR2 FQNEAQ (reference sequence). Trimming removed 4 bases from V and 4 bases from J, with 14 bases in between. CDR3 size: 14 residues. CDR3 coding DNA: TGTGCCAGCAGCTACCCCGGGACTCCGTACGAGCAGTACTTC. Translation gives CASSYPGTPYEQYF.

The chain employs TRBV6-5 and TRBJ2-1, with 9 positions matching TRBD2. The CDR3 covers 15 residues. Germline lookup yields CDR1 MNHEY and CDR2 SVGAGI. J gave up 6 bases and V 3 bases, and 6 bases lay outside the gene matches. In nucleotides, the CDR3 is TGTGCCAGCAGTTATCTCCTAGCGGGGTTCAATGAGCAGTTCTTC. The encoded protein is CASSYLLAGFNEQFF.

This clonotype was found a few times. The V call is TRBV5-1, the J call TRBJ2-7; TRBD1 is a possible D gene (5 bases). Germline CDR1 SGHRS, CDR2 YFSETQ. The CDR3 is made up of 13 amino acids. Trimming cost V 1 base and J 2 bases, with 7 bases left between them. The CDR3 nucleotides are TGCGCCAGCAGCTTGAGGACAACCTACGAGCAGTACTTC. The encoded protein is CASSLRTTYEQYF.

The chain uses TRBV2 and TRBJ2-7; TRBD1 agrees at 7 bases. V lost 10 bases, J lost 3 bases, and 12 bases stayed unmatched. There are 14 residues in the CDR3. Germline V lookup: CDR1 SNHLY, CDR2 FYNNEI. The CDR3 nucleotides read TGTGCCAACCAATTCCGACAGGGTATCTACGAGCAGTACTTC. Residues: CANQFRQGIYEQYF.

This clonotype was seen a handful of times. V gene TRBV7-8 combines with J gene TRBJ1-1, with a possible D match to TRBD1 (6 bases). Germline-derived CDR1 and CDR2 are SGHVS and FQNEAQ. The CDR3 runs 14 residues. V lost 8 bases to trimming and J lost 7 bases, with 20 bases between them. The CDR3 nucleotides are TGTGCCAGCTACTACGGCGGGGGACACCGTGAAGCTTTCTTT. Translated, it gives CASYYGGGHREAFF.

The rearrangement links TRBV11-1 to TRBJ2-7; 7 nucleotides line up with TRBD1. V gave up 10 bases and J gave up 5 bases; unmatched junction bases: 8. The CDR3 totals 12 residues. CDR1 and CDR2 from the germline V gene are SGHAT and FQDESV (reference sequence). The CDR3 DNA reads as TGTGCCACGGACAGGTGGGTGGACGAGCAGTACTTC. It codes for CATDRWVDEQYF.

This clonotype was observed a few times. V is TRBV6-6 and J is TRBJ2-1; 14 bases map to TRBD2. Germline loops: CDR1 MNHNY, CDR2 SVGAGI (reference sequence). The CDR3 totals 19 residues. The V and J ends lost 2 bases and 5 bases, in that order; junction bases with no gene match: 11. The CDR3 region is CASSYPPGTSGGSHNEQFF. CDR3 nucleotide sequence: TGTGCCAGCAGTTACCCGCCAGGGACTAGCGGGGGTTCTCACAATGAGCAGTTCTTC.

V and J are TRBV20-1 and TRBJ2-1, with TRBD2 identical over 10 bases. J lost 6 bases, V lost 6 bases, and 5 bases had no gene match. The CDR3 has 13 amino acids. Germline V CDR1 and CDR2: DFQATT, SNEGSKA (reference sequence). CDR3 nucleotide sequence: TGCAGTGCAGAGCGGGGGGGCCCCAATGAGCAGTTCTTC. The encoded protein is CSAERGGPNEQFF.

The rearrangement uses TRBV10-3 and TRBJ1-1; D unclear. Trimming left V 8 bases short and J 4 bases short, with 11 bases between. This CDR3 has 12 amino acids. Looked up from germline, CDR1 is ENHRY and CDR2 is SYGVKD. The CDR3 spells CAIEGVGTEAFF. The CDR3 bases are TGTGCCATCGAGGGCGTCGGCACTGAAGCTTTCTTT.